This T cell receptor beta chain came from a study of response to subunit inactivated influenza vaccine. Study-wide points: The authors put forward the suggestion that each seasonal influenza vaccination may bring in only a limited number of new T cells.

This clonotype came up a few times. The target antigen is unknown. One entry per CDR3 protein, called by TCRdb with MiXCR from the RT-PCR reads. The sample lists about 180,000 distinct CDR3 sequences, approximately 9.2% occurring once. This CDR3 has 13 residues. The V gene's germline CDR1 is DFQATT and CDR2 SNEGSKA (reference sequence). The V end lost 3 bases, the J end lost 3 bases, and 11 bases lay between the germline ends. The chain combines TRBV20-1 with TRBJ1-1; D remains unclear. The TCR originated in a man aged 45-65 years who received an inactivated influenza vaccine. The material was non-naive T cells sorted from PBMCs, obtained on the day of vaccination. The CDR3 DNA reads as TGCAGTGCTAGGCCCCGTCAGGACACTGAAGCTTTCTTT. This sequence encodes CSARPRQDTEAFF.